The sequence of this T cell receptor (beta chain) was determined in a study of Ad26.COV2.S vaccination and SARS-CoV-2 variants. TCRdb keeps only in-frame clones here, not all; method: immunoSEQ multiplex PCR. Of 350,000 to 550,000 clones in the sample, about 88% were seen once. Germline CDR1 and CDR2: SGDLS and YYNGEE. V trimming: 0 bases; J trimming: 0 bases; junction bases outside the gene matches: 7. This CDR3 spans 17 amino acids. Treatment specified: roughly 19 received Ad26.COV2.S at low or high dose, single or two shots; roughly 5 received placebo; per-sample allocation not given. The samples date from day 63 after the first vaccine or placebo injection. Adults aged 18-55 years in Boston included the donor.

This chain joins TRBV9 and TRBJ1-2; 8 bases are shared with TRBD1. This material consisted of peripheral blood, taken in a trial of Ad26.COV2.S vaccine versus placebo. This clonotype was obtained from a person aged 18-65 years who received the Ad26.COV2.S COVID-19 vaccine or a placebo. The CDR3 sequence: CASSVEGRGLSNYGYTF. The CDR3 nucleotides read TGTGCCAGCAGCGTAGAAGGCAGGGGGCTATCTAACTATGGCTACACCTTC.